The source of this TCR beta chain is a study of Ad26.COV2.S vaccination and SARS-CoV-2 variants. General observations from the study: Placebo recipients trailed vaccine recipients in spike-specific TCR breadth.

Assay: immunoSEQ multiplex PCR; the TCRdb copy retains only in-frame clones and omits some. The sample lists around 400,000 clones; about 93% were seen once. Notes on this clone: Antigen specificity is unknown.

CDR3 length: 13 amino acids. Germline trimming cut 4 bases from V and 6 bases from J; bases unmatched to any gene: 5. CDR1 SGDLS and CDR2 YYNGEE come from the germline V gene. Sample treatment: roughly 19 received Ad26.COV2.S at low or high dose, single or two shots; a few received placebo; per-sample allocation not given. Sampling took place 63 days after the first vaccine or placebo injection. J is TRBJ2-7 and V is TRBV9, with TRBD1 matching 9 bases. The source was peripheral blood, collected in a trial of Ad26.COV2.S vaccine versus placebo. This sequence was found in a person aged 18-60 years who received the Ad26.COV2.S COVID-19 vaccine or a placebo. Here the CDR3 reads CASSTHRGREQYF. The CDR3 nucleotides read TGTGCCAGCAGCACACACAGGGGGCGCGAGCAGTACTTC.